Described below is a single T cell receptor (beta chain) sequence and its context. Generated by immunoSEQ multiplex PCR, the TCRdb table keeps only in-frame clones and is missing some. Of about 590,000 clones listed, 95% to 96% were seen once; the top ten hold over 0.09%. The trim removed 1 base at V and 4 bases at J, leaving 2 bases unmatched. Germline-derived CDR1 and CDR2 are PRHDT and FYEKMQ (reference sequence). The CDR3 is 15 amino acids. This sample is drawn from a study of shared clonotypes between healthy human individuals. Turning to the study itself: The study used three CD4 naive, three CD4 memory, two CD8 naive and one CD8 memory plate per donor.

Positively selected for CCR7, the CD45RO-negative cells used as naive CD8 cells excluded terminally differentiated effector memory CD45RA+ cells. Participating donors were healthy, HIV-negative adults free of recent acute infections or vaccinations. The genes are TRBV13 and TRBJ1-5, with 9 nucleotides matching TRBD1. This receptor was identified in a woman aged 25 to 39 in good health. Sequencing used naive CD8+ T cells sorted from blood. The CDR3 reads CASSLAGTGNQPQHF. DNA of the CDR3: TGTGCCAGCAGCTTAGCCGGGACAGGGAATCAGCCCCAGCATTTT.